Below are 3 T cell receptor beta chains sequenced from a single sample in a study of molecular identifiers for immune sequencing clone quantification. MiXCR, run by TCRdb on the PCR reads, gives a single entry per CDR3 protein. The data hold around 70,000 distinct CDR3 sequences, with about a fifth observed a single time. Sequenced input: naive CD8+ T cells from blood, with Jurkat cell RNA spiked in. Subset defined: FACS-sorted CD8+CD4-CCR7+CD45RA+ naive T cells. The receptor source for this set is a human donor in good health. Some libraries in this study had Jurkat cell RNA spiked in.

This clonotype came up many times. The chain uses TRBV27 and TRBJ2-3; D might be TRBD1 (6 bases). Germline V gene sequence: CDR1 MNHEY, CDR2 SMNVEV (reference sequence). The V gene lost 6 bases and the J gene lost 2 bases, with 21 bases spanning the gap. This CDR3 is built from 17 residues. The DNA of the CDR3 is TGTGCCAGCAGCCCAGGGGCCTCCCAGCGGTTCACAGATACGCAGTATTTT. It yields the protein CASSPGASQRFTDTQYF.

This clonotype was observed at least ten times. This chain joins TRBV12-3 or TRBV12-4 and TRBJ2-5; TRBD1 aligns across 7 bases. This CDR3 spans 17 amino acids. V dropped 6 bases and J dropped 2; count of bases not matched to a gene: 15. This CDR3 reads CASRRRTEGAKQETQYF. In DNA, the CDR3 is TGTGCCAGCAGGAGACGGACAGAGGGGGCTAAACAAGAGACCCAGTACTTC.

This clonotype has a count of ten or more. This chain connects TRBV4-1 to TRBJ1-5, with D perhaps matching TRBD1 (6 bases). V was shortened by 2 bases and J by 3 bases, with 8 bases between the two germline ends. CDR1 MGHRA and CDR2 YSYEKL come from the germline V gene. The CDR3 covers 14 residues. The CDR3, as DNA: TGCGCCAGCAGCCAACAGGGGACCAATCAGCCCCAGCATTTT. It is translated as CASSQQGTNQPQHF.